This T cell receptor (beta chain) was captured by sequencing in a study of blood T cells in healthy people across ages. On this clonotype: Antigen: not known.

Overall study findings and caveats: Compared with aged donors, long-lived donors showed fewer expanded clones, suggesting selection.

This CDR3 has 16 amino acids. In germline, CDR1 is SEHNR, CDR2 FQNEAQ (reference sequence). Trimming removed 7 bases from V and 4 bases from J; junction bases left unmatched: 14. A second roughly 6 to 11 cycle PCR used barcoded and J-beta primers. A template-switch adaptor containing 12 random nucleotides labeled each cDNA molecule. TCRdb recomputed calls from the 5' RACE reads with MiXCR, one row per CDR3 protein. Of around 1,000,000 distinct CDR3 sequences listed, more than 30% are singletons. The clonotype originates from a man between 18 and 29 years old in good health. The material sequenced was blood. The chain carries TRBV7-9 and TRBJ1-2; TRBD1 aligns across 8 bases. The CDR3 loop reads CASNPDPYTGGYGYTF. Written as DNA, the CDR3 is TGTGCCAGCAACCCCGACCCTTACACAGGGGGCTATGGCTACACCTTC.